The following is a T cell receptor (beta chain) sequence with its context. TCRdb's table, derived via immunoSEQ multiplex PCR, lists solely in-frame clones and lacks some. This table holds 270,000 or so clones, 70% to 90% found once. These data originate in a study of blood T cell repertoires in COVID-19. In the study overall: Sample material is recorded as cDNA or gDNA derived from T cells, B-cell-depleted T cells, or PBMCs.

Germline values: CDR1 LNHDA, CDR2 SQIVND (reference sequence). CDR3 length: 15 amino acids. Losses at the gene ends were 6 bases for V and 1 base for J; bases not matched to a gene: 7. V is TRBV19 and J is TRBJ1-1; 8 bases match TRBD1. Sequencing was done on a sample of peripheral blood. The TCR originated in a woman aged 30 to 39 with active or convalescent COVID-19. The CDR3 DNA reads as TGTGCCAGTAGCCGTGACAGGGGAAGGAACACTGAAGCTTTCTTT. Translating it yields CASSRDRGRNTEAFF. Filled out from reference TRBV19 and TRBJ1-1, the complete variable domain reads DGGITQSPKYLFRKEGQNVTLSCEQNLNHDAMYWYRQDPGQGLRLIYYSQIVNDFQKGDIAEGYSVSREKKESFPLTVTSAQKNPTAFYLCASSRDRGRNTEAFFGQGTRLTVV.